The entry below describes one T cell receptor beta chain. This sample was taken from a study of cytomegalovirus exposure and HLA in healthy donors. Clones were sequenced by immunoSEQ multiplex PCR, and TCRdb holds only the in-frame ones, with some missing. Of hundreds of thousands of clones in the sample, approximately 87% are singletons; the top ten hold around 5.5%. The germline V and J ends were trimmed by 6 bases and 0 bases, with 11 bases remaining between them. There are 14 residues in the CDR3. Germline V gives CDR1 MNHEY, CDR2 SVGAGI. The clonotype originates from a woman between 18 and 30 years old in good health and CMV-seronegative. The chain combines TRBV6-5 with TRBJ1-1; unclear D gene. Input material: PBMCs. The CDR3 protein is CASRLHQLNTEAFF. CDR3 sequence (DNA): TGTGCCAGCAGGTTACACCAATTGAACACTGAAGCTTTCTTT.